This entry describes one TCR beta chain. Its antigen is still unknown. This sample was included in a study of cytomegalovirus exposure and HLA in healthy donors. Findings and caveats of the study: Within a later analysis, the majority of CMV-associated TCR beta chains appeared HLA-restricted. The investigators catalogued 150 to 200 TCR beta chains as cytomegalovirus-associated.

The primer mix had 60 Vbeta and 13 Jbeta primers. Generated by immunoSEQ multiplex PCR, the TCRdb table keeps only in-frame clones and is missing some. Among approximately 190,000 clones listed, roughly nine tenths were seen once. This clonotype originated in a boy between 2 and 15 years old in good health and CMV-seronegative. Sequencing was performed on PBMCs.

The CDR3 is CASSSQQSEEISYNEQFF. For the CDR3, the DNA is TGTGCCAGTAGTAGCCAACAGTCGGAGGAAATATCCTACAATGAGCAGTTCTTC. The chain combines TRBV19 with TRBJ2-1, with D tentatively TRBD2 (5 bases). The CDR3 covers 18 residues. Trimming pared 4 bases from V and 1 base from J, leaving 20 bases between. CDR1 and CDR2 from the germline V gene are LNHDA and SQIVND (reference sequence).